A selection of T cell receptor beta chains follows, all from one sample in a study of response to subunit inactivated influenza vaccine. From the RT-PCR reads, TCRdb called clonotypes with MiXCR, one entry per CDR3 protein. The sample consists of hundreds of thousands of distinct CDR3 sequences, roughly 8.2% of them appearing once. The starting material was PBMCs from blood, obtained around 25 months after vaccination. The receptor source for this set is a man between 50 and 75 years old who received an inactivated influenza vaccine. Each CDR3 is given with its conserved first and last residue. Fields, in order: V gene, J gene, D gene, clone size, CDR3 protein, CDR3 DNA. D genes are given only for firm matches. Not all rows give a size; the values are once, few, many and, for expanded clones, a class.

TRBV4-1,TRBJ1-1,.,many,CASSQAGRRVNTEAFF,TGCGCCAGCAGCCAAGCCGGTCGCAGGGTGAACACTGAAGCTTTCTTT
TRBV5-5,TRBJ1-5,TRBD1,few,CASSLRGQGRNQPQHF,TGTGCCAGCAGCCTACGGGGACAGGGGCGAAATCAGCCCCAGCATTTT
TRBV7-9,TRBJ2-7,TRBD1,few,CASSQGTGGRYEQYF,TGTGCCAGCAGCCAAGGGACAGGGGGAAGGTACGAGCAGTACTTC
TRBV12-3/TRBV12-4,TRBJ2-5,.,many,CASRRGASVRQETQYF,TGTGCCAGCAGGAGGGGGGCTAGCGTGCGCCAAGAGACCCAGTACTTC
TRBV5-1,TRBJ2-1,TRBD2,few,CASSLASGVIRNNEQFF,TGCGCCAGCAGCTTGGCTAGCGGGGTAATACGGAACAATGAGCAGTTCTTC
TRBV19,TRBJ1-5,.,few,CASSLQPQGSNQPQHF,TGTGCCAGTAGTCTCCAACCACAGGGTAGCAATCAGCCCCAGCATTTT
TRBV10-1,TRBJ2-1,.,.,CASSESKFGGKENEQFF,TGCGCCAGCAGTGAGTCAAAGTTTGGGGGGAAGGAGAATGAGCAGTTCTTC
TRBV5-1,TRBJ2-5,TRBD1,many,CASSLGQGQETQYF,TGTGCCAGCAGCCTCGGACAGGGACAAGAGACCCAGTACTTC
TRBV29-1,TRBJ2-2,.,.,CSVFDKAGELFF,TGCAGCGTGTTTGATAAGGCCGGGGAGCTGTTTTTT
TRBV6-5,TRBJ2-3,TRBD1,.,CASSYDRGPTNTQYF,TGTGCCAGCAGTTATGACAGGGGACCCACGAATACGCAGTATTTT
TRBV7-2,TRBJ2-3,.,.,CASSPRPYTQYF,TGTGCCAGCAGCCCCCGGCCTTATACGCAGTATTTT